This note documents a single T cell receptor beta chain sequence. Random hexamers primed reverse transcription of about 0.5 to 1 ug RNA. An immunoSEQ multiplex PCR generated amplified TCR beta CDR3 products spanning 54 Vbeta and 13 Jbeta. TCRdb passed the immunoSEQ multiplex PCR reads through MiXCR, listing each CDR3 protein once. The sample has more than 55,000 distinct CDR3 sequences, roughly 94% seen once; the top ten hold roughly 0.22%. The CDR3 runs 13 residues. Germline V lookup: CDR1 PRHDT, CDR2 FYEKMQ (reference sequence). V gave up 4 bases and J gave up 0 bases, with 6 bases separating them. The data stem from a study of CD8 T cells in Susac syndrome.

The gene calls are TRBV13 and TRBJ1-1; D unresolved. Sequences were obtained from CD8+ T cells from PBMCs. This clonotype originated in a human donor in good health. CDR3 in DNA: TGTGCCAGCAGCTGGACGGTGAACACTGAAGCTTTCTTT. Its protein is CASSWTVNTEAFF.